This T cell receptor beta chain was sequenced during a study of blood T cell repertoires in COVID-19. Sequencing used immunoSEQ multiplex PCR; TCRdb keeps in-frame clones, though not all of them. Of 350,000 to 450,000 clones listed, 89% are singletons. The clonotype was recovered from a woman aged 25 to 39 who had recovered from COVID-19. The material sequenced was PBMCs or T cells enriched from blood (not recorded which).

CDR3 sequence: CASSLGAGRLNTGELFF. In nucleotides, the CDR3 is TGTGCCAGCAGCTTAGGGGCAGGGCGGCTGAACACCGGGGAGCTGTTTTTT. The V call is TRBV7-9, the J call TRBJ2-2, with D possibly TRBD1 on 5 matching bases. Trimming removed 1 base from V and 1 base from J, with 13 bases in between. Looked up from germline, CDR1 is SEHNR and CDR2 is FQNEAQ (reference sequence). CDR3 length: 17 amino acids.